These 2 T cell receptor beta chains came from one sample sequenced in a study of T cell therapy after organ transplantation. Their antigens are not known. The assay was immunoSEQ multiplex PCR, and TCRdb's table has in-frame clones only and misses some. Among roughly 48,000 clones listed, less than 95% were seen once. Sequences were derived from CD8+ T cells from blood, sampled before autologous CMV-specific T cell therapy. These receptors were collected from a human patient who had received a solid organ transplant and had CMV disease.

This chain joins TRBV14 and TRBJ2-1; the D gene is possibly TRBD1 (6 bases). Germline V gives CDR1 SGHDN, CDR2 FVKESK. Trimming pared 0 bases from V and 4 bases from J, leaving 16 bases between. The CDR3 is made up of 17 amino acids. CDR3 DNA: TGTGCCAGCAGCCAAGATCTTGGGTCAGGGGCGTACAATGAGCAGTTCTTC. Translating gives CASSQDLGSGAYNEQFF.

This sequence joins TRBV7-6 and TRBJ2-1; 12 positions match TRBD2. V dropped 5 bases and J dropped 3; count of bases not matched to a gene: 5. Germline CDR1 is SGHVS and CDR2 is FNYEAQ. This CDR3 has 16 amino acids. CDR3 nucleotides: TGTGCCAGCAGCCCTGGACTAGCGGGATTCTACAATGAGCAGTTCTTC. Its translation: CASSPGLAGFYNEQFF.